The 28 T cell receptor beta chains below were found in one sample sequenced in a study of CD8 T cells in ankylosing spondylitis (dated 2017 in TCRdb). The method was 5' RACE. These reads were obtained on an Illumina HiSeq 2500. The public reads were run again by TCRdb, first through fastp at Q25 and then through MiXCR, and only productive beta chains were kept. Duplicate CDR3 protein sequences are folded into a single record with the most common DNA and genes. The table for this sample lists roughly 35,000 distinct CDR3 sequences; approximately 10% of them were counted only once. Around 20% of the sample is taken by the ten largest. Source material: synovial fluid, either unsorted or a sorted T cell fraction (not recorded which). The receptor set was obtained from a male donor with ankylosing spondylitis.

The sample holds many counts of this clonotype. CDR3 residues: CSVERTAYEQYF. CDR3 in DNA: TGCAGCGTCGAACGGACGGCCTACGAGCAGTACTTC. The chain joins TRBV29-1 to TRBJ2-7; D is uncertain. V shed 6 bases and J shed 2 bases, with 11 bases lying between them. The CDR3 length is 12 residues. Germline loops: CDR1 SQVTM, CDR2 ANQGSEA.

This rearrangement joins TRBV15 to TRBJ2-5; perhaps TRBD2 as D (7 bases). The CDR3 runs to 16 residues. Trimming removed 4 bases from V and 6 bases from J, with 21 bases in between. Germline V gives CDR1 LNHNV, CDR2 YYDKDF (reference sequence). This CDR3 is CATSNIRGGSGKTQYF. CDR3 DNA sequence: TGTGCCACCAGCAACATCAGGGGCGGGAGCGGAAAGACCCAGTACTTC. The full variable domain, its missing parts supplied by reference TRBV15 and TRBJ2-5, is DAMVIQNPRYQVTQFGKPVTLSCSQTLNHNVMYWYQQKSSQAPKLLFHYYDKDFNNEADTPDNFQSRRPNTSFCFLDIRSPGLGDTAMYLCATSNIRGGSGKTQYFGPGTRLLVL.

Many counts were recorded for this clonotype. V and J are TRBV29-1 and TRBJ2-4; the D is unclear. There are 11 residues in the CDR3. From germline, CDR1 is SQVTM and CDR2 ANQGSEA. The V gene lost 4 bases and the J gene lost 5 bases, with 6 bases spanning the gap. CDR3 sequence (DNA): TGCAGCGTTGGCCGGCAAAACATTCAGTACTTC. Amino acid sequence: CSVGRQNIQYF.

This clonotype was detected a few times. V is TRBV19 and J is TRBJ2-7; D could derive from TRBD1 or TRBD2 (5 bases each). The germline V gene encodes CDR1 LNHDA and CDR2 SQIVND (reference sequence). V was cut by 1 base and J by 3 bases, with 10 bases left in between. This CDR3 is 14 amino acids long. CDR3 DNA: TGTGCCAGTAGTATAGGAGCAGGGAGCTACGAGCAGTACTTC. Its translation is CASSIGAGSYEQYF.

This clonotype was observed a single time. The CDR3 nucleotides are TGTGCCAGCAGCCCGGGGACAGGGGGGGAAAAACTGTTTTTT. Residues: CASSPGTGGEKLFF. The rearrangement uses TRBV11-3 and TRBJ1-4, with 11 bases matching TRBD1. V lost 5 bases to trimming and J lost 8 bases; unmatched junction nucleotides: 4. From germline, CDR1 is SGHNT and CDR2 YENEEA. This CDR3 spans 14 amino acids.

The J gene is TRBJ1-5, the V gene TRBV25-1; no firm D call. V lost 5 bases, J lost 2 bases, and 10 bases lay in between. This CDR3 region has 14 residues. Germline V gene data show CDR1 as MGHDK and CDR2 as SYGVNS. This chain's CDR3 is CASSLGIGNQPQHF. The CDR3 DNA is TGTGCCAGCAGTTTGGGGATCGGCAATCAGCCCCAGCATTTT. The full variable domain, its missing parts supplied by reference TRBV25-1 and TRBJ1-5, is EADIYQTPRYLVIGTGKKITLECSQTMGHDKMYWYQQDPGMELHLIHYSYGVNSTEKGDLSSESTVSRIRTEHFPLTLESARPSHTSQYLCASSLGIGNQPQHFGDGTRLSIL.

This clonotype has just a few counts. The rearrangement uses TRBV7-2 and TRBJ2-7, with TRBD2 identical over 9 bases. Germline V lookup: CDR1 SGHTA, CDR2 FQGNSA. V lost 3 bases and J lost 7; bases outside the gene matches: 1. The CDR3 is 12 amino acids. CDR3 amino acids: CASSFSGREQYF. For the CDR3, the DNA is TGTGCCAGCAGCTTCAGCGGGAGGGAGCAGTACTTC. The full variable domain, with the rest looked up from reference TRBV7-2 and TRBJ2-7, is GAGVSQSPSNKVTEKGKDVELRCDPISGHTALYWYRQSLGQGLEFLIYFQGNSAPDKSGLPSDRFSAERTGGSVSTLTIQRTQQEDSAVYLCASSFSGREQYFGPGTRLTVT.

This clonotype was found a few times. The chain employs TRBV19 and TRBJ1-5, with a possible D match to TRBD1 (5 bases). The CDR3 contains 15 residues. Germline V gene sequence: CDR1 LNHDA, CDR2 SQIVND (reference sequence). V shed 3 bases and J shed 2 bases, with 11 bases lying between them. CDR3 loop: CASSMLEGGNQPQHF. The CDR3, as DNA: TGTGCCAGTAGTATGCTAGAAGGGGGCAATCAGCCCCAGCATTTT. Looking up the rest from reference TRBV19 and TRBJ1-5 gives the full variable domain: DGGITQSPKYLFRKEGQNVTLSCEQNLNHDAMYWYRQDPGQGLRLIYYSQIVNDFQKGDIAEGYSVSREKKESFPLTVTSAQKNPTAFYLCASSMLEGGNQPQHFGDGTRLSIL.

The chain couples TRBV30 to TRBJ1-2; D perhaps matches TRBD1 (5 bases). The ends were cut back, 2 bases at V and 8 bases at J, with 18 bases in the middle. CDR1 GTSNPN and CDR2 SVGIG come from the germline V gene (reference sequence). This CDR3 has 14 residues. The CDR3: CAWSRPGRGKGYTF. CDR3 bases: TGTGCCTGGAGTCGCCCCGGGAGGGGAAAGGGCTACACCTTC.

This clonotype was seen many times. The rearrangement links TRBV5-6 to TRBJ2-4; D possibly uses TRBD1 or TRBD2 (5 bases each). V dropped 2 bases and J dropped 12 bases, with 12 bases sitting between them. The CDR3 length is 12 residues. Germline assignment: CDR1 SGHDT and CDR2 YYEEEE. CDR3 region: CASSFRQRTQYF. The CDR3, as DNA: TGTGCCAGCAGCTTTAGACAGCGGACTCAGTACTTC.

This clonotype occurred a few times. The chain's CDR3 is CASSYWTGAYEQYF. The CDR3, as DNA: TGTGCCAGCAGTTACTGGACAGGGGCCTACGAGCAGTACTTC. This sequence joins TRBV6-5 and TRBJ2-7, with TRBD1 matching over 9 bases. Germline lookup yields CDR1 MNHEY and CDR2 SVGAGI. V shed 1 base and J 2 bases; nucleotides not matched to a gene: 0. CDR3 size: 14 residues.

The chain joins TRBV7-9 to TRBJ1-2; 8 positions agree with TRBD1. This CDR3 has 13 residues. The trim removed 1 base at V and 7 bases at J, leaving 2 bases unmatched. Germline-derived CDR1 and CDR2 are SEHNR and FQNEAQ (reference sequence). CDR3 protein: CASSLGTGSGYTF. DNA of the CDR3: TGTGCCAGCAGCTTAGGGACAGGGTCTGGCTACACCTTC.

This clonotype has at least ten counts. The chain combines TRBV9 with TRBJ2-2; 7 bases are shared with TRBD2. This CDR3 is built from 16 residues. Trimming at V came to 2 bases and at J to 5 bases, leaving 9 bases not matched to a gene. Per the germline V gene, CDR1 is SGDLS and CDR2 is YYNGEE. CDR3 loop: CASSVLGGRKTGELFF. The DNA for the CDR3 is TGTGCCAGCAGCGTTCTCGGCGGGAGAAAAACCGGGGAGCTGTTTTTT.

The table lists this clonotype with many counts. The chain uses TRBV28 and TRBJ2-2; 7 bases map to TRBD1. V trimming: 5 bases; J trimming: 1 base; junction bases outside the gene matches: 7. CDR3 length: 16 residues. Germline V CDR1 and CDR2: MDHEN, SYDVKM. CDR3 protein: CASSTTGSMNTGELFF. The CDR3 DNA reads as TGTGCCAGCAGTACGACAGGGAGTATGAACACCGGGGAGCTGTTTTTT.

The CDR3 reads CASSQVALVHTNTGELFF. The CDR3, as DNA: TGTGCCAGCAGCCAAGTTGCCCTGGTTCACACGAACACCGGGGAGCTGTTTTTT. This chain uses TRBV14 with TRBJ2-2; D is ambiguous. The CDR3 covers 18 residues. Deletions cut 1 base from V and 0 bases from J, with 15 bases between. The germline V gene encodes CDR1 SGHDN and CDR2 FVKESK.

V and J are TRBV11-2 and TRBJ1-2, with TRBD1 as a possible D gene (5 bases). CDR3 length: 12 residues. Germline loops: CDR1 SGHAT, CDR2 FQNNGV. Trimming removed 4 bases at V and 5 bases at J, with 8 bases between. The CDR3, as DNA: TGTGCCAGCAGCTCAGGGATTTATGGCTACACCTTC. This codes for CASSSGIYGYTF.

This clonotype has just a few counts. The chain carries TRBV6-2 or TRBV6-3 and TRBJ2-7; the match to TRBD2 covers 11 bases. Losses at the gene ends were 2 bases for V and 0 bases for J; bases not matched to a gene: 0. The CDR3 length is 15 residues. Per the germline V gene, CDR1 is MNHEY and CDR2 is SVGEGT. The DNA of the CDR3 is TGTGCCAGCAGTTACGGACTAGCGGGCTCCTACGAGCAGTACTTC. Amino acids: CASSYGLAGSYEQYF.

The chain combines TRBV28 with TRBJ1-5; D is uncertain. The V and J ends lost 3 bases and 4 bases respectively, with 13 bases between them. This CDR3 spans 15 amino acids. CDR1 is MDHEN, CDR2 SYDVKM, per germline. CDR3 sequence (DNA): TGTGCCAGCAGTTTGGTCAGGATCGGGAATCAGCCCCAGCATTTT. Amino acids: CASSLVRIGNQPQHF. The full variable domain, rest sourced from reference TRBV28 and TRBJ1-5, is DVKVTQSSRYLVKRTGEKVFLECVQDMDHENMFWYRQDPGLGLRLIYFSYDVKMKEKGDIPEGYSVSREKKERFSLILESASTNQTSMYLCASSLVRIGNQPQHFGDGTRLSIL.

The chain joins TRBV18 to TRBJ2-5, with no clear D. Germline-derived CDR1 and CDR2 are KGHSH and LQKENI. The CDR3 is 14 residues long. The V end was cut by 4 bases, the J end by 5 bases, with 14 bases between. The CDR3 reads CASSQTHREETQYF. DNA for the CDR3: TGTGCCAGCTCACAAACCCATAGAGAGGAGACCCAGTACTTC.

At least ten counts were recorded for this clonotype. The V gene is TRBV5-1, the J gene TRBJ2-5, with D uncertain. The CDR3 is 14 amino acids. The germline CDR1 and CDR2 sequences are SGHRS and YFSETQ. Trimming took 4 bases from V and 3 from J, leaving 13 bases between them. CDR3 protein: CASSPWRPEETQYF. The CDR3, as DNA: TGCGCCAGCAGCCCCTGGCGGCCCGAAGAGACCCAGTACTTC.

The chain is built from TRBV20-1 and TRBJ1-1, with unresolved D. In germline, CDR1 is DFQATT, CDR2 SNEGSKA (reference sequence). V was shortened by 3 bases and J by 2 bases, with 4 bases between the two germline ends. The CDR3 is made up of 11 amino acids. CDR3 DNA: TGCAGTGCTAGGATAAACACTGAAGCTTTCTTT. It yields the protein CSARINTEAFF.

At least ten counts were recorded for this clonotype. The rearrangement links TRBV28 to TRBJ2-7; D may match TRBD1 or TRBD2 (5 bases each). The CDR3 length is 14 residues. Germline-derived CDR1 and CDR2 are MDHEN and SYDVKM. The V gene lost 7 bases and the J gene lost 1 base, with 14 bases spanning the gap. CDR3 coding DNA: TGTGCCAGCACCAACGGGGCGATTTCCTACGAGCAGTACTTC. This translates into CASTNGAISYEQYF.

This clonotype was seen a handful of times. The chain carries TRBV29-1 and TRBJ2-1; TRBD2 matches at 13 bases. The junction had 4 bases not matched to a gene; V was cut back by 5 bases and J by 9 bases. The CDR3 totals 13 residues. Per the germline V gene, CDR1 is SQVTM and CDR2 is ANQGSEA. In DNA form, the CDR3 reads TGCAGCGTTTCCACTAGCGGGAGGGGTGAGCAGTTCTTC. Protein sequence: CSVSTSGRGEQFF.

The J gene is TRBJ2-7, the V gene TRBV5-1, with a weak D call TRBD2 (6 bases). CDR1 is SGHRS, CDR2 YFSETQ, per germline. The ends were cut back, 0 bases at V and 6 bases at J, with 13 bases in the middle. The CDR3 is made up of 14 amino acids. This chain's CDR3 is CASSLAGGRGEQYF. In DNA, the CDR3 is TGCGCCAGCAGCTTGGCCGGAGGGCGGGGCGAGCAGTACTTC.

This clonotype was picked up many times. The chain uses TRBV13 and TRBJ2-7, with TRBD2 matching 8 bases. The CDR3 sequence is 14 residues long. The ends lost 0 bases at V and 3 bases at J; junction bases unmatched: 1. Germline V gene data show CDR1 as PRHDT and CDR2 as FYEKMQ (reference sequence). CDR3 protein: CASSLGTSVYEQYF. The CDR3 region has the DNA TGTGCCAGCAGCTTAGGGACTAGCGTCTACGAGCAGTACTTC.

This clonotype was recorded a few times. Germline is not matched at one junction end, which may reflect a read error. In DNA, the CDR3 is TGTACCACCAGTGACTACGAGCAGTACTTC. Amino acids: CTTSDYEQYF. This rearrangement joins TRBV24-1 to TRBJ2-7; D is uncertain. Germline CDR1 and CDR2: KGHDR and SFDVKD. The CDR3 runs to 10 residues.

This clonotype occurred a few times. The chain links TRBV29-1 to TRBJ1-5, with a weak D call TRBD1 (6 bases). CDR1 SQVTM and CDR2 ANQGSEA come from the germline V gene. The CDR3 totals 14 residues. The V end was cut by 7 bases, the J end by 4 bases, with 17 bases between. The CDR3 bases are TGCAGCGCCGCCGTACAGGGATTGAATCAGCCCCAGCATTTT. Translated: CSAAVQGLNQPQHF.

By share, this clonotype ranks as medium-sized. The gene calls are TRBV27 and TRBJ2-1; perhaps TRBD2 as D (7 bases). Germline V gene sequence: CDR1 MNHEY, CDR2 SMNVEV (reference sequence). V gave up 7 bases and J gave up 1 base, with 11 bases separating them. This CDR3 has 14 residues. The CDR3 loop is CASMGRGSYNEQFF. CDR3 in DNA: TGTGCCAGCATGGGGAGGGGGTCCTACAATGAGCAGTTCTTC.